Presented here are 5 T cell receptor beta chains from one specimen sequenced in a study of blood T cell repertoires in COVID-19. The assay was immunoSEQ multiplex PCR, and TCRdb's table has in-frame clones only and misses some. The data contain 150,000 or so clones, about 86% of them singletons. The sequenced sample was peripheral blood. These receptors originate from a woman of 80 years or more with acute or convalescent COVID-19.

The rearrangement joins TRBV28 to TRBJ2-1, with 8 nucleotides matching TRBD2. In germline, CDR1 is MDHEN, CDR2 SYDVKM. The CDR3 runs 15 residues. With 8 bases clipped from V and 6 bases from J, the junction kept 12 bases outside the gene matches. CDR3 DNA: TGTGCCAGCCGGGCCCGGGTAGCGGGGAGCAATGAGCAGTTCTTC. Amino acids: CASRARVAGSNEQFF.

The CDR3 nucleotides are TGCGCCAGCAGCACTTGGGCTATTTCTAACTATGGCTACACCTTC. Translation: CASSTWAISNYGYTF. The rearrangement joins TRBV23-1 to TRBJ1-2, with D uncertain. TRBV23-1 is an open reading frame whose function is uncertain. The CDR3 totals 15 residues. V lost 6 bases, J lost 0 bases, and 14 bases lay in between.

V gene TRBV14 combines with J gene TRBJ2-7; the match to TRBD1 covers 11 bases. The CDR3 has 16 amino acids. In germline, CDR1 is SGHDN, CDR2 FVKESK. With 0 bases clipped from V and 6 bases from J, the junction kept 7 bases outside the gene matches. The CDR3 reads CASSQDVGTGGFEQYF. The CDR3 DNA reads TGTGCCAGCAGCCAAGATGTGGGGACAGGGGGTTTCGAGCAGTACTTC.

V gene TRBV15 combines with J gene TRBJ1-6; D is possibly TRBD1 (6 bases). V was cut by 5 bases and J by 6 bases, with 14 bases left in between. There are 15 residues in the CDR3. Germline values: CDR1 LNHNV, CDR2 YYDKDF (reference sequence). CDR3: CATSARQAFNSPLHF. The CDR3 nucleotides are TGTGCCACCAGCGCCCGACAGGCTTTTAATTCACCCCTCCACTTT.

The chain is built from TRBV4-1 and TRBJ1-2, with a possible D match to TRBD1 (6 bases). V was cut by 1 base and J by 4 bases, with 13 bases left in between. The length of the CDR3 is 15 residues. The germline CDR1 and CDR2 sequences are MGHRA and YSYEKL. CDR3 in DNA: TGCGCCAGCAGCCAAGCGGCGGGGGGCTCCTATGGCTACACCTTC. It codes for CASSQAAGGSYGYTF.